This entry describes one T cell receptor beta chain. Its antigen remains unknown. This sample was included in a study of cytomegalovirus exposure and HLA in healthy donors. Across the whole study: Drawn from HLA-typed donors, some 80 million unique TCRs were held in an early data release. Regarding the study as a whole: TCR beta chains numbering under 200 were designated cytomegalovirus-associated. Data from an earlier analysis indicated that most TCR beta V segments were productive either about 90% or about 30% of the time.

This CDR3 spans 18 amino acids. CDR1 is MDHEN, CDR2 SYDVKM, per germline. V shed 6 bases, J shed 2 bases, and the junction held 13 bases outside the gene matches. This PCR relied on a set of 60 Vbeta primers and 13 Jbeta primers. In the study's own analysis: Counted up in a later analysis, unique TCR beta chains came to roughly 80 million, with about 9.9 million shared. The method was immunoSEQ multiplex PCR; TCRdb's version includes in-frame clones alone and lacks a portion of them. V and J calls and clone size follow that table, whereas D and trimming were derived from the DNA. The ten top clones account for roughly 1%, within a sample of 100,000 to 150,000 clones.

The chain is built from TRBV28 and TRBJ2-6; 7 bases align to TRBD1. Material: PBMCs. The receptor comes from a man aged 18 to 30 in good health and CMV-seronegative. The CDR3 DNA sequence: TGTGCCAGCAGACCCGACAGCCAAGGGGGCCCTGGGGCCAACGTCCTGACTTTC. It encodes CASRPDSQGGPGANVLTF.